The following is a T cell receptor (beta chain) sequence with its context. The antigen it binds to is not known. No base-level quality is on record; no much larger clone is a single base apart. Expansion of CD8+CD57+ cells had been shown by flow cytometry in the patients chosen for sequencing. Every patient had severe acquired aplastic anemia, diagnosed using the International Study of Aplastic Anemia and Agranulocytosis and Camitta criteria. No patient had received any therapy when blood was sampled. In this study, sorted CD4+ and CD8+ T cells from the blood of healthy subjects and of severe aplastic anemia patients had their TCR repertoires deep-sequenced. In the USA, patient enrollment took place under clinicaltrials.gov protocols 00001620, 01623167, 00001397, 00071045, 00081523 and 00961064. Ficoll-Paque density gradient centrifugation was used to isolate peripheral blood mononuclear cells. Before DNA was extracted, CD4+ and CD8+ T cells were sorted using either FACS or magnetic beads.

These data are taken from a study of CD8+CD57+ T cells in acquired aplastic anemia listed by TCRdb under 2018. In the study overall: Extracted DNA from sorted CD4+ and CD8+ cells averaged around 3.3 ug, ranging from roughly 0.17 to 30 ug. A CD8+CD57+ expansion meant a frequency higher than the mean frequency seen in healthy subjects.

Genomic DNA served as template for TCR beta VDJ combination and CDR3 sequence profiling. An Illumina HiSeq 2000 was used for TCR repertoire sequencing. Per the authors' processing: Repertoires were assessed using TRBV/TRBJ rearrangement plots, CDR3 size and DJ length profiles, and Simpson's diversity index. The immunodominant clone was defined as the most abundant DNA sequence in deep sequencing data. CDR3 amino acid sequences were checked for sharing between subjects and were compared against published repertoires and the VDJdb database. TCRdb trimmed the raw reads at Q25, called clones with MiXCR and kept productive beta chains. Rows with a matching CDR3 protein are joined into one entry that keeps the most common DNA and genes. The V and J calls follow TCRdb's processing rather than the paper's. The table for this sample lists roughly 160,000 distinct CDR3 sequences; about two thirds of them were counted only once. The top ten constitute about 50% of the sample.

Based on the germline V gene (reference sequence), the CDR1 and CDR2 sequences are LNHDA and SQIVND. There are 14 amino acids in the CDR3, from cysteine to phenylalanine inclusive. Only CDR3 DNA remains: 42 bases, in frame from the first base. V is cut back by 4 bases and J by 7 bases, with 8 bases in the junction unmatched. What the study reported, not specific to this receptor: Around 30 CD8+ CDR3 sequences were found to be shared between patients and controls, but these sequences appeared to be highly expressed in patients and within the immunodominant clones of the patients. No significant difference in CD8+ Simpson's diversity was found between patients and healthy controls (P=0.060).

The rearranged chain carries TRBV19 and TRBJ1-2; the central 8 bases match TRBD1. This TCR derives from a human donor with aplastic anemia. Input material: sorted CD4+, CD8+, or CD8+CD57+ T cells (not recorded which) from PBMCs. The nucleotides read TGTGCCAGTAGTACCCCGCGACAGGGGACTGGCTACACCTTC. Translated, this gives CASSTPRQGTGYTF.